A single sample gave rise to the 3 T cell receptor beta chains below, sequenced in a study of long-term antiretroviral therapy in people with HIV. Survey-level resolution applied to immunoSEQ assay v3.0. The table came from immunoSEQ multiplex PCR; TCRdb's copy has only in-frame clones and leaves some out. Here the sample spans nearly 50,000 clones, around 80% being singletons. The source was unsorted PBMCs, collected 0.8 years after starting antiretroviral therapy. The source of these receptors is a young woman with HIV.

This chain uses TRBV9 with TRBJ1-4; D perhaps matches TRBD1 (5 bases). Per the germline V gene, CDR1 is SGDLS and CDR2 is YYNGEE. The CDR3 totals 14 residues. V gave up 3 bases and J gave up 14 bases, with 20 bases separating them. The CDR3 bases are TGTGCCAGCAGCGGGAAGACCGGGGCAGGGCATCTGTTTTTT. Protein: CASSGKTGAGHLFF.

This clone has a single count. The V gene is TRBV4-3, the J gene TRBJ1-1, with D maybe TRBD1 (6 bases). CDR3 size: 14 residues. The germline CDR1 and CDR2 sequences are LGHNA and YSLEER. V was clipped by 4 bases and J by 4 bases, with 13 bases between them. Here the CDR3 DNA reads TGCGCCAGCAGCCTAAGGGGGGTAGGCACTGAAGCTTTCTTT. Translation: CASSLRGVGTEAFF.

The genes are TRBV10-3 and TRBJ1-5; D ambiguous. V shed 3 bases and J shed 0 bases, with 6 bases lying between them. Germline V gives CDR1 ENHRY, CDR2 SYGVKD. This CDR3 spans 14 amino acids. CDR3 nucleotides: TGTGCCATCAGTGATTCGTATAGCAATCAGCCCCAGCATTTT. This codes for CAISDSYSNQPQHF.